Listed below are T cell receptor beta chains from one sample, sequenced in a study of T-cell memory formation after mild COVID-19. MiXCR was run by TCRdb on the 5' RACE reads, yielding one entry per CDR3 protein. The sample carries 450,000 or so distinct CDR3 sequences, around a quarter recorded once. The sequenced material came from PBMCs or a T cell subset sorted from them (not recorded which). These receptors all come from an adult woman who had mild COVID-19 (a few samples of this study predate the infection). Cell type and time point are not known. The CDR3 runs from the conserved cysteine through the conserved F or W. A D gene is named only where the DNA matches it firmly. Not every row has a clone size; where given, it reads once, few, many or a size class.

v_call	d_call	j_call	clone_size	cdr3_aa	cdr3_nt
TRBV21-1	.	TRBJ2-7	few	CASSKAPGLAGVNEQYF	TGTGCCAGCAGCAAAGCGCCAGGACTAGCGGGAGTCAACGAGCAGTACTTC
TRBV5-1	.	TRBJ2-5	.	CASSSVGPDQETQYF	TGCGCCAGCAGCTCAGTCGGACCCGACCAAGAGACCCAGTACTTC
TRBV3-1	.	TRBJ1-2	once	CASSQGNYNYGYTF	TGTGCCAGCAGCCAAGGGAACTATAACTATGGCTACACCTTC
TRBV5-1	.	TRBJ2-6	few	CASSLTSDSSGANVLTF	TGCGCCAGCAGCTTGACCTCCGACAGCTCTGGGGCCAACGTCCTGACTTTC
TRBV7-3	.	TRBJ1-5	.	CASRPKGFMSNQPQHF	TGTGCCAGCAGACCTAAGGGGTTCATGAGCAATCAGCCCCAGCATTTT
TRBV12-3/TRBV12-4	.	TRBJ2-1	.	CASSFESSQFF	TGTGCCAGCAGTTTCGAGAGTTCGCAGTTCTTC
TRBV19	TRBD1	TRBJ2-6	few	CASSRIPGQGPGANVLTF	TGTGCCAGTAGTCGTATACCGGGACAGGGTCCGGGGGCCAACGTCCTGACTTTC
TRBV7-6	.	TRBJ2-5	few	CASSLESGEETQYF	TGTGCCAGCAGCTTAGAGTCCGGAGAAGAGACCCAGTACTTC
TRBV5-5	.	TRBJ2-3	.	CASSKARDPSTDTQYF	TGTGCCAGCAGCAAGGCCAGGGACCCGAGCACAGATACGCAGTATTTT
TRBV20-1	.	TRBJ2-7	.	CSATVQGSGPYEQYF	TGCAGTGCTACAGTACAGGGGAGCGGGCCCTACGAGCAGTACTTC
TRBV20-1	.	TRBJ1-1	.	CRVIRGTEAFF	TGCAGGGTCATCCGGGGCACTGAAGCTTTCTTT
TRBV7-9	.	TRBJ2-2	few	CASSLAIRGSGLPDGELFF	TGTGCCAGCAGCTTAGCCATCCGCGGTTCGGGGCTACCCGACGGGGAGCTGTTTTTT
TRBV7-8	.	TRBJ2-3	.	CASSLFGNSGVPDTQYF	TGTGCCAGCAGCTTATTCGGAAATTCTGGGGTTCCAGATACGCAGTATTTT
TRBV28	.	TRBJ2-2	.	CASCTTVGELFF	TGTGCCAGCTGTACGACAGTCGGGGAGCTGTTTTTT
TRBV7-7	.	TRBJ2-2	.	CASSPTMGLSTGELFF	TGTGCTAGCAGCCCCACGATGGGTCTCAGCACCGGGGAGCTGTTTTTT
TRBV5-1	TRBD1	TRBJ1-1	.	CASSSGQVFMNTEAFF	TGCGCCAGCAGCTCAGGACAGGTGTTCATGAACACTGAAGCTTTCTTT